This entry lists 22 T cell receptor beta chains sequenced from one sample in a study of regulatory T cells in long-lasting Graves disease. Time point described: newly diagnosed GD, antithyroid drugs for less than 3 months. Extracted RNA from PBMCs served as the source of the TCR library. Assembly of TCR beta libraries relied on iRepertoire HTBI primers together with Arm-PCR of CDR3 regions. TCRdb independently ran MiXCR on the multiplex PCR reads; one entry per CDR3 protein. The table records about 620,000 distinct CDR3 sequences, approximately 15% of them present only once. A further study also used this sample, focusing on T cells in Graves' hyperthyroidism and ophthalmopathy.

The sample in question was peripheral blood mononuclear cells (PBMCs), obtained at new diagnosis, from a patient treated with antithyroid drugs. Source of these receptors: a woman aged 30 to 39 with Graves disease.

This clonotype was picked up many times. The CDR3 DNA reads TGTGCCAGCAGCTACGCGGGGAGCTCCTACAATGAGCAGTTCTTC. As protein: CASSYAGSSYNEQFF. The gene calls are TRBV6-5 and TRBJ2-1; a possible D gene is TRBD2 (6 bases). Germline lookup yields CDR1 MNHEY and CDR2 SVGAGI. The ends were cut back, 6 bases at V and 0 bases at J, with 12 bases in the middle. The CDR3 loop spans 15 amino acids.

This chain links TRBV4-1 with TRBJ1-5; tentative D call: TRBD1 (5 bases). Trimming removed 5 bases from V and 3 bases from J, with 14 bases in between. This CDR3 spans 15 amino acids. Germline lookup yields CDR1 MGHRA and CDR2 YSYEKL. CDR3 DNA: TGCGCCAGCAGCTCCCCAAGGGGATCCAATCAGCCCCAGCATTTT. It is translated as CASSSPRGSNQPQHF.

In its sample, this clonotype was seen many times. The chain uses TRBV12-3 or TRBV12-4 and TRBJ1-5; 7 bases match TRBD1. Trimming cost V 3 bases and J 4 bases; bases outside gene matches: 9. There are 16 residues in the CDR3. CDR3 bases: TGTGCCAGCAGTTTTAGTATAGGGACAGCTAATCAGCCCCAGCATTTT. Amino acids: CASSFSIGTANQPQHF.

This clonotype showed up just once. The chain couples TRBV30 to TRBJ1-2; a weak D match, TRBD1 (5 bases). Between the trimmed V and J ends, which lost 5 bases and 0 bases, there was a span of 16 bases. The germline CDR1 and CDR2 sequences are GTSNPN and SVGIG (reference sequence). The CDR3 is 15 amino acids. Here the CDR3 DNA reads TGTGCCTGGTTAAGGGGAGGGCTCTCTAACTATGGCTACACCTTC. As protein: CAWLRGGLSNYGYTF.

The DNA of the CDR3 is TGTGCCAGCAGCTTAATGGGCGGGTTTCAGGCGATAACGAAGCAGTTCTTC. Protein: CASSLMGGFQAITKQFF. V usage is TRBV11-2 and J usage is TRBJ2-1; D is possibly TRBD2 (5 bases). V dropped 2 bases and J dropped 11 bases, with 25 bases sitting between them. The CDR3 extends over 17 amino acids. Germline CDR1 and CDR2: SGHAT and FQNNGV. Looking up the rest from reference TRBV11-2 and TRBJ2-1 gives the full variable domain: EAGVAQSPRYKIIEKRQSVAFWCNPISGHATLYWYQQILGQGPKLLIQFQNNGVVDDSQLPKDRFSAERLKGVDSTLKIQPAKLEDSAVYLCASSLMGGFQAITKQFFGPGTRLTVL.

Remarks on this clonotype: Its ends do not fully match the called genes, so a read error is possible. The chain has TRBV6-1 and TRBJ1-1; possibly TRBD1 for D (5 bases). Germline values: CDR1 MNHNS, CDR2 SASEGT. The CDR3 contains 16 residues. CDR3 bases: TGTGTCAGCAGTGAAGGCCCCCGGGGACTGAACACTGAAGCTTTCTTT. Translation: CVSSEGPRGLNTEAFF.

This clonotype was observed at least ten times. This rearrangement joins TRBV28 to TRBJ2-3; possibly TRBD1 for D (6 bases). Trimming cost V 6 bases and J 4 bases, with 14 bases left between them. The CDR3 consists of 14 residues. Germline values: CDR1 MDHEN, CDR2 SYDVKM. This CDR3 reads CASSPQGRPDTQYF. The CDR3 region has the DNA TGTGCCAGCAGCCCACAGGGAAGGCCAGATACGCAGTATTTT. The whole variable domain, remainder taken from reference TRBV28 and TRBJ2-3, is DVKVTQSSRYLVKRTGEKVFLECVQDMDHENMFWYRQDPGLGLRLIYFSYDVKMKEKGDIPEGYSVSREKKERFSLILESASTNQTSMYLCASSPQGRPDTQYFGPGTRLTVL.

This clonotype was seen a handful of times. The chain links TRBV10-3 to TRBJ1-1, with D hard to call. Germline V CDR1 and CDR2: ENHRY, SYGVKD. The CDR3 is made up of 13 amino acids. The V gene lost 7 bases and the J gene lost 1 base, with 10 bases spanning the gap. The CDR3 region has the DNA TGTGCCATCACTGTGGGTGGGAACACTGAAGCTTTCTTT. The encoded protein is CAITVGGNTEAFF.

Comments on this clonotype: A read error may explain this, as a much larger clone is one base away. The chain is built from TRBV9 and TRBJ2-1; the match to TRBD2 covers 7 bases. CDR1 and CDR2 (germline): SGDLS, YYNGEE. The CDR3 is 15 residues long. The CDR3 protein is CASSVAGVSQETQFF. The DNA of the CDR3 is TGTGCCAGCAGTGTAGCGGGCGTTTCACAAGAGACCCAGTTCTTC.

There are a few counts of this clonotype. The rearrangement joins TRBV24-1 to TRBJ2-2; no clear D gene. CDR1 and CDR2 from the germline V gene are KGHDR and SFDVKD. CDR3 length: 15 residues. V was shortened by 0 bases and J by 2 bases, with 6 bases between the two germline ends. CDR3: CATSDLAQNTGELFF. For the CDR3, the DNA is TGTGCCACCAGTGATTTGGCCCAAAACACCGGGGAGCTGTTTTTT.

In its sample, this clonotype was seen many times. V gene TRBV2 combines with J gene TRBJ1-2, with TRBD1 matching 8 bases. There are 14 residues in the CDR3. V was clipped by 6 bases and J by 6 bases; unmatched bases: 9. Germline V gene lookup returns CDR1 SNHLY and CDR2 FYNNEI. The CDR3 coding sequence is TGTGCCAGCAGCCCCCAGGGGGCGAGCGATGGCTACACCTTC. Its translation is CASSPQGASDGYTF.

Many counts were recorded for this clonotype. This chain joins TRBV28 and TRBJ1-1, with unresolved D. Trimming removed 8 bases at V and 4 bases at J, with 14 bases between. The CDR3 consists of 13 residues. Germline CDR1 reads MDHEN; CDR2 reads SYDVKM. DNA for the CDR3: TGTGCCAGCGGAGGCACACAGCTCACTGAAGCTTTCTTT. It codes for CASGGTQLTEAFF.

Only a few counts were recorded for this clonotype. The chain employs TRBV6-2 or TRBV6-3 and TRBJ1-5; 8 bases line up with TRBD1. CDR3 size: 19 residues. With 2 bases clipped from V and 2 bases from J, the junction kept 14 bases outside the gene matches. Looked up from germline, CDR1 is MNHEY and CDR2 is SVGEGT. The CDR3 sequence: CASSYRDRTRGFGNQPQHF. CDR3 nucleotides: TGTGCCAGCAGTTACCGGGACAGGACGAGAGGGTTTGGCAATCAGCCCCAGCATTTT.

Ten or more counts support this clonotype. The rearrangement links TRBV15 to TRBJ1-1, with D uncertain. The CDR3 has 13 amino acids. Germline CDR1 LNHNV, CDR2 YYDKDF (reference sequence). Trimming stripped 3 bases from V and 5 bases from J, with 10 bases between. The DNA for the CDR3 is TGTGCCACCAGCAGGATCCCAGTAACTGAAGCTTTCTTT. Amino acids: CATSRIPVTEAFF.

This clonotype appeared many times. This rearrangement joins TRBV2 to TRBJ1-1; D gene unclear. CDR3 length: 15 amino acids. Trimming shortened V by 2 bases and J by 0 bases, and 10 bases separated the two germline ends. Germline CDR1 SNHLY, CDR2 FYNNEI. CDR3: CASSELDFMNTEAFF. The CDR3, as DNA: TGTGCCAGCAGTGAATTAGATTTTATGAACACTGAAGCTTTCTTT.

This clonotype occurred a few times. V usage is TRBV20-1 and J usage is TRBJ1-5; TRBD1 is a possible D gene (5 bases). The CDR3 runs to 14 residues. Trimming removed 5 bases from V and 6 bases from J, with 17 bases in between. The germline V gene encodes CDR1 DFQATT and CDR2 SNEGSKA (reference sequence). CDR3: CSAVAGRVPQPQHF. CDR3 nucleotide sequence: TGCAGTGCTGTCGCAGGGAGAGTCCCTCAGCCCCAGCATTTT.

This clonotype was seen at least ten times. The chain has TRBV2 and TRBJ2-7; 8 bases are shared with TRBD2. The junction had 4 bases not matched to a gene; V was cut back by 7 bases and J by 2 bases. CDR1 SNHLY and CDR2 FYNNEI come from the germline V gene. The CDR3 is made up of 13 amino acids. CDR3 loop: CASTGGVTYEQYF. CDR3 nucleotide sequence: TGTGCCAGCACCGGGGGGGTGACCTACGAGCAGTACTTC.

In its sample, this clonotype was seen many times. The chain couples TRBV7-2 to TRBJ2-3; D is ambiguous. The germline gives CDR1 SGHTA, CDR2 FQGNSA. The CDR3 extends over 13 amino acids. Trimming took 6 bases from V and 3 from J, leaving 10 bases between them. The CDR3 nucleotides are TGTGCCAGCAGTCTGAGTAGAACAGATACGCAGTATTTT. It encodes CASSLSRTDTQYF.

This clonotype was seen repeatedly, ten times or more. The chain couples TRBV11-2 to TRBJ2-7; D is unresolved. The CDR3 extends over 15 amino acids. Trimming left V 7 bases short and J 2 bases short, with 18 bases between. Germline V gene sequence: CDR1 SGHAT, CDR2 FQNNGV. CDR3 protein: CASTPRAHLTYEQYF. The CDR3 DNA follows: TGTGCCAGCACCCCCCGGGCTCACCTAACCTACGAGCAGTACTTC. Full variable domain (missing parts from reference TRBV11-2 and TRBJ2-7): EAGVAQSPRYKIIEKRQSVAFWCNPISGHATLYWYQQILGQGPKLLIQFQNNGVVDDSQLPKDRFSAERLKGVDSTLKIQPAKLEDSAVYLCASTPRAHLTYEQYFGPGTRLTVT.

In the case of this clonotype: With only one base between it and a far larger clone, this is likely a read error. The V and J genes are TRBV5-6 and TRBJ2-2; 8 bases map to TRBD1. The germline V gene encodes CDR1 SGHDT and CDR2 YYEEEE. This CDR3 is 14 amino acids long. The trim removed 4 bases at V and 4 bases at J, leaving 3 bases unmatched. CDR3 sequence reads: CASSRTGGTGELFF. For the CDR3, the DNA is TGTGCCAGCAGCCGTACAGGGGGCACCGGGGAGCTGTTTTTT.

The CDR3 region has the DNA TGCGCCAGCAGTCACGGACAGTTCAATGAGCAGTTCTTC. This encodes CASSHGQFNEQFF. This chain links TRBV4-1 with TRBJ2-1; maybe TRBD1 (6 bases). Germline V gene lookup returns CDR1 MGHRA and CDR2 YSYEKL. The length of the CDR3 is 13 residues. Trimming left V 6 bases short and J 6 bases short, with 12 bases between.

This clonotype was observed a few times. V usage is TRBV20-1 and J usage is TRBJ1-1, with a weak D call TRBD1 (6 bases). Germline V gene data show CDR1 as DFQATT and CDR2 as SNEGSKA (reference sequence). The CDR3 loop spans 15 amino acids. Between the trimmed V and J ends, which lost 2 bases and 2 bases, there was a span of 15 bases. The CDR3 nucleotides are TGCAGTGCTAGACTCCCGGCAGGGGTTAACACTGAAGCTTTCTTT. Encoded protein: CSARLPAGVNTEAFF.